The next 8 T cell receptor beta chains were all read from a single sample in a study of blood T cells in healthy people across ages. Primed by a sample-barcoded 5' primer and a J-beta primer mix, a second PCR proceeded for about 6 to 12 cycles. In TCRdb, the 5' RACE reads were re-called with MiXCR into one record per CDR3 protein. The sample shows 660,000 or so distinct CDR3 sequences, 45% to 65% of them seen only once. The specimen was blood. The origin of the receptors is a man between 60 and 70 years old in good health.

This clonotype was counted once. The V gene is TRBV12-5, the J gene TRBJ2-1; either TRBD1 or TRBD2 may fit D (6 bases each). Looked up from germline, CDR1 is LGHNT and CDR2 is FRNRAP. The CDR3 is 16 residues long. V was shortened by 4 bases and J by 3 bases, with 16 bases between the two germline ends. Here the CDR3 reads CASGWGAGTLYNEQFF. CDR3 DNA: TGTGCTAGTGGTTGGGGGGCCGGGACACTCTACAATGAGCAGTTCTTC.

The J gene is TRBJ2-1, the V gene TRBV27, with 8 bases lining up with TRBD1. The CDR3 covers 16 residues. CDR1 is MNHEY and CDR2 is SMNVEV in the germline V gene (reference sequence). V dropped 4 bases and J dropped 2; count of bases not matched to a gene: 7. The CDR3 reads CASSSGQGAPYNEQFF. As DNA, the CDR3 is TGTGCCAGCAGTTCCGGACAGGGAGCCCCCTACAATGAGCAGTTCTTC.

This clonotype has just a few counts. The chain links TRBV2 to TRBJ1-2; 8 bases match TRBD1. This CDR3 region has 14 residues. CDR1 SNHLY and CDR2 FYNNEI come from the germline V gene. The ends lost 7 bases at V and 7 bases at J; junction bases unmatched: 11. The CDR3 loop reads CASTPDRALGGYTF. The CDR3 DNA follows: TGTGCCAGCACCCCGGACAGGGCACTCGGTGGCTACACCTTC.

The chain joins TRBV7-2 to TRBJ2-3, with D perhaps TRBD2 (5 bases). The CDR3 extends over 17 amino acids. Trimming removed 3 bases at V and 3 bases at J, with 19 bases between. Germline V lookup: CDR1 SGHTA, CDR2 FQGNSA. This chain's CDR3 is CASSFGGAVFMTDTQYF. CDR3 coding DNA: TGTGCCAGCAGCTTTGGAGGAGCGGTGTTCATGACAGATACGCAGTATTTT.

The chain couples TRBV5-6 to TRBJ1-2, with D possibly TRBD1 on 5 matching bases. The germline V gene has CDR1 SGHDT and CDR2 YYEEEE. V was cut by 1 base and J by 4 bases, with 8 bases left in between. The CDR3 spans 13 residues. The DNA of the CDR3 is TGTGCCAGCAGCTTGCAAGGGACCTATGGCTACACCTTC. Its protein is CASSLQGTYGYTF.

The chain recombines TRBV20-1 with TRBJ2-1, with a possible D match to TRBD2 (5 bases). The CDR3 covers 14 residues. The V gene's germline CDR1 is DFQATT and CDR2 SNEGSKA (reference sequence). Trimming shortened V by 1 base and J by 10 bases, and 17 bases separated the two germline ends. The CDR3 region has the DNA TGCAGTGCTAGAGGGCCCGGTAGCGATGGCGAGCAGTTCTTC. It specifies CSARGPGSDGEQFF.

The chain recombines TRBV29-1 with TRBJ2-3, with 7 bases lining up with TRBD2. The V gene end was trimmed by 3 bases and the J gene end by 5 bases; junction bases not matched to a gene: 8. Germline lookup yields CDR1 SQVTM and CDR2 ANQGSEA. The CDR3 contains 14 residues. CDR3 residues: CSVDGGLAGDTQYF. In nucleotides, the CDR3 is TGCAGCGTTGATGGGGGTTTAGCGGGAGATACGCAGTATTTT.

Worth noting for this clonotype: A much larger clone differs from this one at a single base, so this may be a read error. The rearrangement uses TRBV20-1 and TRBJ2-5; D possibly matches TRBD1 or TRBD2 (5 bases each). Germline V gene lookup returns CDR1 DFQATT and CDR2 SNEGSKA (reference sequence). The CDR3 length is 15 residues. Trimming shortened V by 3 bases and J by 7 bases, and 21 bases separated the two germline ends. CDR3 protein: CSASPTTILRGTQYF. DNA of the CDR3: TGCAGTGCTAGCCCGACGACAATTTTGAGGGGGACCCAGTACTTC.